Presented here are 9 T cell receptor beta chains from one specimen sequenced in a study of blood T cell repertoires in COVID-19. TCRdb's table, derived via immunoSEQ multiplex PCR, lists solely in-frame clones and lacks some. The sample records about 300,000 clones, around 85% being singletons. Material for sequencing was PBMCs or T cells enriched from blood (not recorded which). The receptor source for this set is a woman aged 25 to 39 who had been exposed to COVID-19.

This chain links TRBV5-6 with TRBJ1-5, with D tentatively TRBD1 (5 bases). V was trimmed by 5 bases and J by 0 bases, leaving 12 bases between them. Germline V lookup: CDR1 SGHDT, CDR2 YYEEEE. The CDR3 is made up of 15 amino acids. Here the CDR3 reads CASRQQGNSNQPQHF. CDR3 sequence (DNA): TGTGCCAGCAGGCAGCAGGGTAATAGCAATCAGCCCCAGCATTTT.

The chain joins TRBV15 to TRBJ1-5; TRBD1 matches at 7 bases. This CDR3 has 14 amino acids. The germline gives CDR1 LNHNV, CDR2 YYDKDF (reference sequence). The junction had 9 bases not matched to a gene; V was cut back by 6 bases and J by 7 bases. CDR3 sequence: CATSLQQGRQPQHF. The CDR3 DNA follows: TGTGCCACCAGTTTACAACAGGGGCGGCAGCCCCAGCATTTT. Filled out from reference TRBV15 and TRBJ1-5, the complete variable domain reads DAMVIQNPRYQVTQFGKPVTLSCSQTLNHNVMYWYQQKSSQAPKLLFHYYDKDFNNEADTPDNFQSRRPNTSFCFLDIRSPGLGDTAMYLCATSLQQGRQPQHFGDGTRLSIL.

This clone occurred a few times. The V and J genes are TRBV7-9 and TRBJ1-2; TRBD1 might be the D (6 bases). The CDR3 spans 14 residues. CDR1 and CDR2 (germline): SEHNR, FQNEAQ (reference sequence). The ends were cut back, 2 bases at V and 2 bases at J, with 9 bases in the middle. The CDR3 reads CASSLTQGNYGYTF. The CDR3 nucleotides are TGTGCCAGCAGCTTAACACAGGGAAACTATGGCTACACCTTC.

The V gene is TRBV3-1 (or the pseudogene TRBV3-2), the J gene TRBJ2-3; D uncertain. This CDR3 is 12 amino acids long. Trimming removed 3 bases at V and 4 bases at J, with 5 bases between. The germline CDR1 and CDR2 sequences are LGHDT and YNNKEL (reference sequence). Here the CDR3 DNA reads TGTGCCAGCAGCCACTCCGCAGATACGCAGTATTTT. Its protein product is CASSHSADTQYF.

This rearrangement joins TRBV12-3 or TRBV12-4 to TRBJ2-1, with D possibly TRBD2 on 6 matching bases. Deletions cut 7 bases from V and 7 bases from J, with 14 bases between. The length of the CDR3 is 13 residues. CDR3 region: CASTSGGKNEQFF. In DNA form, the CDR3 reads TGTGCCAGCACCTCAGGAGGGAAAAATGAGCAGTTCTTC.

This sequence joins TRBV10-3 and TRBJ2-2, with D possibly matching TRBD2 (6 bases). The germline V and J ends were trimmed by 10 bases and 7 bases, with 19 bases remaining between them. The germline V gene has CDR1 ENHRY and CDR2 SYGVKD. This CDR3 comprises 14 residues. This CDR3 reads CATIPGLQGGELFF. The CDR3 DNA is TGTGCCACTATACCGGGACTCCAAGGCGGGGAGCTGTTTTTT.

The table lists this clone with a count of one. The chain couples TRBV30 to TRBJ2-6; D is uncertain. Looked up from germline, CDR1 is GTSNPN and CDR2 is SVGIG (reference sequence). With 4 bases removed from V and 0 bases from J, the gap between germline ends came to 7 bases. CDR3 size: 14 residues. The CDR3 DNA reads as TGTGCCTGGATAGGAGTCTCTGGGGCCAACGTCCTGACTTTC. This encodes CAWIGVSGANVLTF.

The chain uses TRBV28 and TRBJ2-3; 7 nucleotides line up with TRBD2. The CDR3 is 17 amino acids. Germline V gives CDR1 MDHEN, CDR2 SYDVKM. Germline trimming cut 5 bases from V and 5 bases from J; bases unmatched to any gene: 16. CDR3 nucleotide sequence: TGTGCCAGCAGTACCACCCCGGGACTACAGATTTTAGATACGCAGTATTTT. It translates to CASSTTPGLQILDTQYF.

The rearrangement uses TRBV9 and TRBJ2-2, with 8 bases identical to TRBD1. The CDR3 is 22 amino acids. Germline lookup yields CDR1 SGDLS and CDR2 YYNGEE. V trimming: 3 bases; J trimming: 1 base; junction bases outside the gene matches: 23. DNA for the CDR3: TGTGCCAGCAGCGGTACCGACAGGGGACCTAGCGTGGTTTTCATGAACACCGGGGAGCTGTTTTTT. Protein: CASSGTDRGPSVVFMNTGELFF.